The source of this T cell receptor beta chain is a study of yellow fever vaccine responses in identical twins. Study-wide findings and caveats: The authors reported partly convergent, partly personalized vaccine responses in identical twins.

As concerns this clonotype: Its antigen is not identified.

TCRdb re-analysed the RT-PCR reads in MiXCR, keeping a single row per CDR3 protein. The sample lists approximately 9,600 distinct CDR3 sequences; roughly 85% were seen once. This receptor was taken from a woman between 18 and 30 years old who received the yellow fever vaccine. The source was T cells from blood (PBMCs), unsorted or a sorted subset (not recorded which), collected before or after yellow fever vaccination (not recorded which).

This chain's CDR3 is CASSLTNYNEQFF. CDR3 DNA sequence: TGTGCCAGCAGCTTAACAAATTACAATGAGCAGTTCTTC. This chain uses TRBV13 with TRBJ2-1; no clear D gene. With 2 bases removed from V and 4 bases from J, the gap between germline ends came to 6 bases. The CDR3 consists of 13 residues. Germline V CDR1 and CDR2: PRHDT, FYEKMQ (reference sequence).